This T cell receptor beta chain is drawn from a study of neoadjuvant nivolumab and ipilimumab in lung cancer. In the study overall: The combination arm added day-1 ipilimumab 1 mg/kg to nivolumab 3 mg/kg on days 1, 15, 29.

Clones were read by immunoSEQ multiplex PCR, and TCRdb kept only the in-frame ones, dropping some. The data hold some 9,700 clones, with around 77% observed a single time. Looked up from germline, CDR1 is KGHSH and CDR2 is LQKENI. V gave up 2 bases and J gave up 4 bases, with 14 bases separating them. CDR3 length: 15 amino acids. This sequence joins TRBV18 and TRBJ1-2; D is ambiguous. This specimen consisted of tumor tissue, obtained after neoadjuvant nivolumab, alone or with ipilimumab, at or shortly before surgery. The clonotype originates from an adult with non-small cell lung cancer. Some clones in this sample may be carry-over from other donors' samples. The CDR3 spells CASSPTSFQTYGYTF. The CDR3 DNA reads as TGTGCCAGCTCACCAACATCTTTCCAGACCTATGGCTACACCTTC. Variable domain in full (rest from reference TRBV18 and TRBJ1-2): NAGVMQNPRHLVRRRGQEARLRCSPMKGHSHVYWYRQLPEEGLKFMVYLQKENIIDESGMPKERFSAEFPKEGPSILRIQQVVRGDSAAYFCASSPTSFQTYGYTFGSGTRLTVV.